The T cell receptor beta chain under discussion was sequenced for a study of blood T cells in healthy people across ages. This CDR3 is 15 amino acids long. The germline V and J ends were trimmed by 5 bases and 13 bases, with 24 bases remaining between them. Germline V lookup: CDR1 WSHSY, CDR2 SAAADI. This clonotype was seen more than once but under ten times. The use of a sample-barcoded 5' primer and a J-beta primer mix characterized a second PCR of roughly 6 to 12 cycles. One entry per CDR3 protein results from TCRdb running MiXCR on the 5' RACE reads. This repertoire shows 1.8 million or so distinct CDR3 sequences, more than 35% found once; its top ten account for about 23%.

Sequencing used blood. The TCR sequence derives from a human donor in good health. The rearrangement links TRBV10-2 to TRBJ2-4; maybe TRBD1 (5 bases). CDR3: CASSSGPPGYNEQYF. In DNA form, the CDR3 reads TGCGCCAGCAGTTCAGGGCCCCCAGGATACAATGAGCAGTACTTC.